This entry lists 21 T cell receptor beta chains sequenced from one sample in a study of post-analysis software for immune sequencing data. Study conclusions and caveats: In patients, about five TRBV segments were more frequent than in controls, with TRBV5-6, TRBV5-1 and TRBV20-1 among them.

Their recognized antigens are unknown. Unique molecular identifiers were present in the TCR beta cDNA libraries. TCRdb processed the PCR reads anew with MiXCR; each CDR3 protein has one entry. This sample has hundreds of thousands of distinct CDR3 sequences, with roughly 29% found just once. Sequencing input: blood. Every receptor here comes from a girl aged 5 to 17 with multiple sclerosis.

This rearrangement joins TRBV20-1 to TRBJ2-6; TRBD2 is a possible D gene (6 bases). Trimming took off 2 bases at V and 0 bases at J, with 14 bases between the two ends. CDR1 is DFQATT and CDR2 is SNEGSKA in the germline V gene (reference sequence). CDR3 length: 17 amino acids. The CDR3: CSARFGERVSGANVLTF. DNA of the CDR3: TGCAGTGCTAGATTTGGGGAGCGGGTCTCTGGGGCCAACGTCCTGACTTTC.

In this sample, this clonotype turned up a few times. The genes are TRBV6-6 and TRBJ2-1; perhaps TRBD1 as D (6 bases). CDR1 is MNHNY and CDR2 is SVGAGI in the germline V gene (reference sequence). This CDR3 is 15 amino acids long. Trimming left V 5 bases short and J 4 bases short, with 15 bases between. CDR3 in DNA: TGTGCCAGCAGTAACAACAGGGATCCGTACAATGAGCAGTTCTTC. Encoded protein: CASSNNRDPYNEQFF.

This clonotype turned up a few times. One end of the junction varies from germline; a read error may be responsible. The rearrangement joins TRBV7-9 to TRBJ1-4, with TRBD1 as a possible D gene (5 bases). This CDR3 spans 17 amino acids. Per germline, CDR1 SEHNR and CDR2 FQNEAQ (reference sequence). The CDR3 is CASSKNPPRATNEKLFF. For the CDR3, the DNA is TGCGCCAGCAGCAAAAATCCCCCCAGGGCAACTAATGAAAAACTGTTTTTT.

V is TRBV28 and J is TRBJ1-1; weak D call: TRBD1 (5 bases). Trimming shortened V by 2 bases and J by 4 bases, and 14 bases separated the two germline ends. The germline V gene encodes CDR1 MDHEN and CDR2 SYDVKM. The CDR3 length is 15 residues. The CDR3 here is CASSLRRTIGTEAFF. Here the CDR3 DNA reads TGTGCCAGCAGTTTAAGAAGGACAATCGGCACTGAAGCTTTCTTT.

V usage is TRBV11-2 and J usage is TRBJ2-1; 7 positions agree with TRBD2. Per the germline V gene, CDR1 is SGHAT and CDR2 is FQNNGV. V was pared by 7 bases and J by 8 bases, with 17 bases of the junction left unmatched. This CDR3 has 16 amino acids. The CDR3 DNA follows: TGTGCCAGCACCAAAAGGGACGGGGGGTTTCTCCATGAGCAGTTCTTC. Protein product: CASTKRDGGFLHEQFF.

The table lists this clonotype with many counts. This chain joins TRBV7-2 and TRBJ2-1; unclear D gene. The germline V and J ends were trimmed by 1 base and 7 bases, with 11 bases remaining between them. In germline, CDR1 is SGHTA, CDR2 FQGNSA. The CDR3 runs to 14 residues. Written as DNA, the CDR3 is TGTGCCAGCAGCTTAGGACATGCTTCGAATGAGCAGTTCTTC. Protein sequence: CASSLGHASNEQFF.

Here the CDR3 DNA reads TGTGCCATCAGTTCTCTAGCGGGAGCGGGGACAGATACGCAGTATTTT. This sequence encodes CAISSLAGAGTDTQYF. The chain uses TRBV10-3 and TRBJ2-3, with 10 bases aligning to TRBD2. V trimming: 5 bases; J trimming: 3 bases; junction bases outside the gene matches: 8. This CDR3 spans 16 amino acids. Germline values: CDR1 ENHRY, CDR2 SYGVKD.

This clonotype appeared once. J is TRBJ2-2 and V is TRBV12-3 or TRBV12-4; 9 bases are a match to TRBD1. The CDR3 loop spans 14 amino acids. V lost 7 bases, J lost 4 bases, and 4 bases stayed unmatched. The CDR3 protein is CASKTGGGTGELFF. The CDR3 nucleotides read TGTGCCAGCAAAACAGGGGGCGGCACCGGGGAGCTGTTTTTT.

This clonotype has a handful of counts. J is TRBJ2-1 and V is TRBV29-1; 12 nucleotides agree with TRBD1. V lost 5 bases and J lost 5; bases outside the gene matches: 4. The CDR3 contains 14 residues. CDR1 SQVTM and CDR2 ANQGSEA come from the germline V gene. The CDR3 nucleotides read TGCAGCGTTAGGGGACAGGGGGCGAACAATGAGCAGTTCTTC. It yields the protein CSVRGQGANNEQFF.

This clonotype was observed a handful of times. The chain has TRBV29-1 and TRBJ2-1, with 8 bases matching TRBD2. CDR1 is SQVTM and CDR2 is ANQGSEA in the germline V gene. This CDR3 contains 15 residues. The trim removed 6 bases at V and 6 bases at J, leaving 13 bases unmatched. CDR3 nucleotide sequence: TGCAGCGTGAGGGCGGGCGGGGGGCCCCCCAATGAGCAGTTCTTC. Its translation is CSVRAGGGPPNEQFF.

In its sample, this clonotype was seen many times. The chain uses TRBV29-1 and TRBJ2-7; 9 bases are shared with TRBD1. The CDR3 has 13 amino acids. The V gene's germline CDR1 is SQVTM and CDR2 ANQGSEA. V shed 3 bases and J 2 bases; nucleotides not matched to a gene: 2. DNA of the CDR3: TGCAGCGTTGACGGGACAGGGCCCTACGAGCAGTACTTC. This codes for CSVDGTGPYEQYF.

The chain couples TRBV5-1 to TRBJ1-1; no clear D gene. Trimming removed 4 bases at V and 6 bases at J, with 16 bases between. From germline, CDR1 is SGHRS and CDR2 YFSETQ. This CDR3 contains 14 residues. CDR3 protein: CASSNVLSGAEAFF. The CDR3 DNA reads as TGCGCCAGCAGCAACGTTCTCTCCGGAGCTGAAGCTTTCTTT.

V gene TRBV5-1 combines with J gene TRBJ2-7, with D tentatively TRBD1 (7 bases). CDR1 is SGHRS, CDR2 YFSETQ, per germline. The CDR3 is made up of 14 amino acids. Trimming removed 5 bases at V and 3 bases at J, with 15 bases between. The DNA of the CDR3 is TGCGCCAGCAGGCCGAACAGGGGAGGCTACGAGCAGTACTTC. As protein: CASRPNRGGYEQYF.

The chain recombines TRBV7-8 with TRBJ1-4; 8 bases are a match to TRBD1. Germline V gene lookup returns CDR1 SGHVS and CDR2 FQNEAQ. This CDR3 has 15 residues. Losses at the gene ends were 5 bases for V and 7 bases for J; bases not matched to a gene: 9. CDR3 DNA sequence: TGTGCCAGCAGCAGATCACAGGGGGGATTTGAAAAACTGTTTTTT. Translating it yields CASSRSQGGFEKLFF. Full variable domain (rest looked up from reference TRBV7-8 and TRBJ1-4): GAGVSQSPRYKVAKRGQDVALRCDPISGHVSLFWYQQALGQGPEFLTYFQNEAQLDKSGLPSDRFFAERPEGSVSTLKIQRTQQEDSAVYLCASSRSQGGFEKLFFGSGTQLSVL.

There are a few counts of this clonotype. The chain is built from TRBV2 and TRBJ2-7; D remains unclear. CDR1 SNHLY and CDR2 FYNNEI come from the germline V gene. The CDR3 has 13 residues. With 2 bases removed from V and 2 bases from J, the gap between germline ends came to 7 bases. The DNA for the CDR3 is TGTGCCAGCAGTGAACTCCAGACCTACGAGCAGTACTTC. Translating it yields CASSELQTYEQYF.

The table lists this clonotype with a few counts. The chain couples TRBV28 to TRBJ2-1; TRBD1 is a possible D gene (6 bases). V lost 4 bases and J lost 5, with 18 bases in between. Per germline, CDR1 MDHEN and CDR2 SYDVKM. The CDR3 is 16 amino acids. CDR3 nucleotides: TGTGCCAGCAGTTCCCCGGGACACAGACCGCACAATGAGCAGTTCTTC. Translating gives CASSSPGHRPHNEQFF.

The V and J genes are TRBV12-3 or TRBV12-4 and TRBJ1-6; no clear D gene. CDR3 length: 14 amino acids. V gave up 5 bases and J gave up 2 bases, with 7 bases separating them. The DNA of the CDR3 is TGTGCCAGCAGTCCCGGGACCTATAATTCACCCCTCCACTTT. Protein sequence: CASSPGTYNSPLHF.

CDR3: CSALPILRETNYGYTF. The CDR3 DNA reads as TGCAGTGCCTTACCGATACTCAGGGAAACTAACTATGGCTACACCTTC. This chain links TRBV20-1 with TRBJ1-2; possibly TRBD1 for D (5 bases). In germline, CDR1 is DFQATT, CDR2 SNEGSKA (reference sequence). Trimming removed 6 bases from V and 0 bases from J, with 20 bases in between. This CDR3 contains 16 residues.

Only a few counts were recorded for this clonotype. This chain uses TRBV4-3 with TRBJ2-7; D might be TRBD2 (5 bases). The CDR3 runs to 15 residues. The germline CDR1 and CDR2 sequences are LGHNA and YSLEER. Trimming removed 1 base from V and 3 bases from J, with 13 bases in between. The DNA of the CDR3 is TGCGCCAGCAGCCAAGTATTTGGACTTCTCTACGAGCAGTACTTC. Protein sequence: CASSQVFGLLYEQYF.

V gene TRBV5-1 combines with J gene TRBJ2-1, with TRBD2 matching 9 bases. The J call is doubtful: the DNA matches TRBJ2-7 better. The CDR3 consists of 15 residues. Germline V gene lookup returns CDR1 SGHRS and CDR2 YFSETQ. CDR3 sequence: CASSLATSGYNEQYF. The CDR3 DNA reads as TGCGCCAGCAGCTTGGCCACTAGCGGGTACAATGAGCAGTACTTC.

The chain couples TRBV7-9 to TRBJ2-4; a possible D gene is TRBD1 (6 bases). This CDR3 is built from 12 residues. Trimming pared 3 bases from V and 7 bases from J, leaving 7 bases between. Germline values: CDR1 SEHNR, CDR2 FQNEAQ (reference sequence). The DNA of the CDR3 is TGTGCCAGCAGCTTGGACAGCAACATTCAGTACTTC. Amino acids: CASSLDSNIQYF.